These 3 T cell receptor beta chains came from one sample sequenced in a study of T cell therapy after organ transplantation. Generated by immunoSEQ multiplex PCR, the TCRdb table keeps only in-frame clones and is missing some. The sample records some 1,000 clones, approximately 71% being singletons. Their antigens remain unidentified. Sequencing was performed on CD8+ T cells from blood, taken before autologous CMV-specific T cell therapy. The receptor set was obtained from a human patient who had received a solid organ transplant and had CMV disease.

This rearrangement joins TRBV15 to TRBJ1-1; D not certain. This CDR3 is 11 amino acids long. Germline lookup yields CDR1 LNHNV and CDR2 YYDKDF (reference sequence). Deletions cut 6 bases from V and 4 bases from J, with 6 bases between. The CDR3 reads CATSGVTEAFF. CDR3 coding DNA: TGTGCCACCAGTGGGGTCACTGAAGCTTTCTTT.

This chain links TRBV14 with TRBJ1-1; D remains unclear. The CDR3 contains 16 residues. Germline loops: CDR1 SGHDN, CDR2 FVKESK. Trimming took 0 bases from V and 2 from J, leaving 13 bases between them. The CDR3: CASSQDSVRFNTEAFF. The DNA of the CDR3 is TGTGCCAGCAGCCAAGATTCCGTGAGATTTAACACTGAAGCTTTCTTT. The full variable domain, rest sourced from reference TRBV14 and TRBJ1-1, is EAGVTQFPSHSVIEKGQTVTLRCDPISGHDNLYWYRRVMGKEIKFLLHFVKESKQDESGMPNNRFLAERTGGTYSTLKVQPAELEDSGVYFCASSQDSVRFNTEAFFGQGTRLTVV.

Relative to its sample, this clone is large. The V and J genes are TRBV30 and TRBJ1-4, with 9 bases fitting TRBD1. CDR1 is GTSNPN and CDR2 is SVGIG in the germline V gene (reference sequence). J gave up 5 bases and V 1 base, and 5 bases lay outside the gene matches. This CDR3 is built from 15 residues. DNA for the CDR3: TGTGCCTGGAGTGACAGGGGGCCGGTGAATGAAAAACTGTTTTTT. Protein sequence: CAWSDRGPVNEKLFF.